Following are 13 T cell receptor beta chains from one sample sequenced in a study of control samples from healthy donors and cancer patients. TCRdb's table, derived via immunoSEQ multiplex PCR, lists solely in-frame clones and lacks some. The profile shows 100,000 to 120,000 clones, 88% of them singletons. The sequencing sample was made of PBMCs. The source of these receptors is a woman aged 55-75 years with lung cancer.

The J gene is TRBJ1-1, the V gene TRBV3-1 (or the pseudogene TRBV3-2); a weak D match, TRBD1 (6 bases). Germline-derived CDR1 and CDR2 are LGHDT and YNNKEL (reference sequence). The CDR3 is 15 residues long. V lost 2 bases, J lost 11 bases, and 21 bases lay in between. DNA for the CDR3: TGTGCCAGCAGCCAAAATCCCTCAGGGGCAGAGGAGGCTTTCTTT. Its protein is CASSQNPSGAEEAFF.

The chain employs TRBV12-5 and TRBJ1-1; no clear D. The CDR3 has 16 residues. CDR1 and CDR2 from the germline V gene are LGHNT and FRNRAP. V gave up 2 bases and J gave up 0 bases, with 13 bases separating them. CDR3 protein: CASGLPRFGLNTEAFF. The CDR3 bases are TGTGCTAGTGGTTTGCCCCGATTCGGCTTGAACACTGAAGCTTTCTTT.

The chain links TRBV12-3 or TRBV12-4 to TRBJ1-1; no clear D gene. Trimming shortened V by 6 bases and J by 2 bases, and 7 bases separated the two germline ends. The CDR3 totals 12 residues. The CDR3 is CASSTDNTEAFF. The CDR3 DNA reads TGTGCCAGCAGCACCGACAACACTGAAGCTTTCTTT.

This chain connects TRBV29-1 to TRBJ1-1; D possibly corresponds to TRBD1 (6 bases). CDR1 is SQVTM and CDR2 is ANQGSEA in the germline V gene. V shed 4 bases and J shed 0 bases, with 27 bases lying between them. This CDR3 is 19 amino acids long. This chain's CDR3 is CSVVRGKDSLNFMNTEAFF. CDR3 nucleotide sequence: TGCAGCGTTGTACGGGGAAAGGACAGTCTAAACTTTATGAACACTGAAGCTTTCTTT.

The chain joins TRBV7-2 to TRBJ1-5; D is unclear. Trimming pared 1 base from V and 8 bases from J, leaving 12 bases between. The CDR3 spans 14 residues. The V gene's germline CDR1 is SGHTA and CDR2 FQGNSA. In nucleotides, the CDR3 is TGTGCCAGCAGCTTAGGGGGTCGGAATGAGCCCCAGCATTTT. Its translation is CASSLGGRNEPQHF.

This chain links TRBV6-5 with TRBJ1-3, with D hard to call. CDR3 length: 12 amino acids. Deletions cut 5 bases from V and 4 bases from J, with 6 bases between. CDR1 is MNHEY and CDR2 is SVGAGI in the germline V gene. The CDR3 region is CASSTIGNTIYF. For the CDR3, the DNA is TGTGCCAGCAGTACAATAGGAAACACCATATATTTT.

V gene TRBV11-3 combines with J gene TRBJ2-3, with D perhaps TRBD1 (5 bases). V lost 3 bases and J 4 bases, leaving 8 bases between the germline ends. Germline-derived CDR1 and CDR2 are SGHNT and YENEEA. This CDR3 is built from 13 residues. As DNA, the CDR3 is TGTGCCAGCAGCTTCCAGGGCCCAGATACGCAGTATTTT. Its protein is CASSFQGPDTQYF.

V and J are TRBV2 and TRBJ2-7, with TRBD1 matching 9 bases. This CDR3 has 15 amino acids. Trimming at V came to 6 bases and at J to 0 bases, leaving 6 bases not matched to a gene. Germline V lookup: CDR1 SNHLY, CDR2 FYNNEI. The CDR3 spells CASSGVGQGSYEQYF. The CDR3 bases are TGTGCCAGCAGCGGAGTGGGACAGGGCTCCTACGAGCAGTACTTC.

As to this clone: The junction and the germline gene differ at one end; a read error may be behind it. This rearrangement joins TRBV7-7 to TRBJ2-3; weak D call: TRBD1 (5 bases). CDR1 is SSHAT and CDR2 is FNYEAQ in the germline V gene (reference sequence). The CDR3 totals 16 residues. DNA for the CDR3: TGTGCTAGCAGCTTAGGGGCCCAATCGAGCACAGATACGCAGTATTTT. Residues: CASSLGAQSSTDTQYF.

The chain links TRBV7-2 to TRBJ1-4; D is unresolved. Germline V gene data show CDR1 as SGHTA and CDR2 as FQGNSA. V shed 1 base and J shed 8 bases, with 8 bases lying between them. The CDR3 consists of 13 residues. The CDR3 protein is CASSLVAGEKLFF. CDR3 nucleotides: TGTGCCAGCAGCTTAGTGGCCGGCGAAAAACTGTTTTTT.

J is TRBJ1-3 and V is TRBV14; maybe TRBD1 (6 bases). The CDR3 extends over 15 amino acids. Trimming left V 2 bases short and J 3 bases short, with 11 bases between. The germline gives CDR1 SGHDN, CDR2 FVKESK. CDR3 protein: CASSQLTQGGNTIYF. The CDR3 DNA is TGTGCCAGCAGCCAATTAACACAGGGTGGAAACACCATATATTTT.

This sequence joins TRBV6-2 or TRBV6-3 and TRBJ1-6; perhaps TRBD1 as D (5 bases). This CDR3 spans 14 amino acids. The ends were cut back, 5 bases at V and 9 bases at J, with 14 bases in the middle. The germline V gene encodes CDR1 MNHEY and CDR2 SVGEGT. The CDR3 sequence: CASSTSRDGSPLHF. In DNA, the CDR3 is TGTGCCAGCAGTACCTCCAGGGATGGTTCACCCCTCCACTTT.

This clone was found once. The chain joins TRBV5-1 to TRBJ1-2; 10 nucleotides agree with TRBD1. The germline gives CDR1 SGHRS, CDR2 YFSETQ. The CDR3 consists of 15 residues. With V trimmed by 1 base and J by 8 bases, 8 bases remained unmatched. The CDR3: CASSLTLGQGIGYTF. DNA for the CDR3: TGCGCCAGCAGCTTGACCTTGGGACAGGGGATAGGCTACACCTTC.